What follows are 27 T cell receptor beta chains derived from one specimen sequenced in a study of blood T cell repertoires in COVID-19. Assay: immunoSEQ multiplex PCR; the TCRdb copy retains only in-frame clones and omits some. The profile shows about 150,000 clones, roughly 82% of them singletons. Sequencing input: peripheral blood. The receptors shown here come from a woman aged 45 to 65 with acute or convalescent COVID-19.

The chain combines TRBV5-1 with TRBJ2-7, with 13 bases aligning to TRBD2. From germline, CDR1 is SGHRS and CDR2 YFSETQ. The CDR3 sequence is 15 residues long. The ends lost 3 bases at V and 5 bases at J; junction bases unmatched: 5. CDR3 loop: CASSSGLAGVDEQYF. As DNA, the CDR3 is TGCGCCAGCAGCTCCGGACTAGCGGGGGTCGACGAGCAGTACTTC.

V usage is TRBV4-2 and J usage is TRBJ1-5, with TRBD1 matching 7 bases. The CDR3 contains 15 residues. Germline CDR1 reads LGHNA; CDR2 reads YNFKEQ. Trimming cost V 3 bases and J 5 bases; bases outside gene matches: 7. For the CDR3, the DNA is TGTGCCAGCAGCCAGCCCGGGACAGATTATCAGCCCCAGCATTTT. Its protein is CASSQPGTDYQPQHF.

The V call is TRBV2, the J call TRBJ1-1; 9 bases fit TRBD1. Germline V gives CDR1 SNHLY, CDR2 FYNNEI. Trimming took 4 bases from V and 6 from J; bases not matched to a gene: 12. This CDR3 has 16 amino acids. CDR3: CASSVLRGQGVSEAFF. In nucleotides, the CDR3 is TGTGCCAGCAGTGTTTTAAGGGGACAGGGAGTTTCTGAAGCTTTCTTT.

J is TRBJ2-1 and V is TRBV2, with 7 bases identical to TRBD2. The V gene's germline CDR1 is SNHLY and CDR2 FYNNEI. The CDR3 runs to 15 residues. J lost 0 bases, V lost 4 bases, and 3 bases had no gene match. The CDR3 spells CASSVRTSSYNEQFF. Here the CDR3 DNA reads TGTGCCAGCAGTGTCCGGACTAGCTCCTACAATGAGCAGTTCTTC.

The chain has TRBV7-6 and TRBJ2-1, with D unclear. Germline-derived CDR1 and CDR2 are SGHVS and FNYEAQ. The CDR3 is 15 residues long. V was pared by 3 bases and J by 0 bases, with 9 bases between. As DNA, the CDR3 is TGTGCCAGCAGCTTTGAGTACGGCTCCTACAATGAGCAGTTCTTC. Amino acids: CASSFEYGSYNEQFF.

CDR3 residues: CASSQVRQDYGYTF. CDR3 DNA: TGTGCCAGCAGCCAGGTGAGACAGGATTATGGCTACACCTTC. This chain connects TRBV5-6 to TRBJ1-2, with a weak D call TRBD1 (6 bases). The length of the CDR3 is 14 residues. Germline V gene data show CDR1 as SGHDT and CDR2 as YYEEEE. Trimming shortened V by 4 bases and J by 5 bases, and 15 bases separated the two germline ends.

This chain joins TRBV14 and TRBJ1-4; TRBD1 matches 8 bases. The V segment lost 0 bases and the J segment 8 bases; nucleotides outside the gene matches: 11. The germline V gene encodes CDR1 SGHDN and CDR2 FVKESK. CDR3 size: 17 residues. CDR3 bases: TGTGCCAGCAGCCAAGAATTTCAGGGGGCGCGGCGAGAAAAACTGTTTTTT. This translates into CASSQEFQGARREKLFF.

The rearrangement links TRBV7-2 to TRBJ2-5; tentative D call: TRBD2 (5 bases). Germline CDR1 reads SGHTA; CDR2 reads FQGNSA. The CDR3 loop spans 14 amino acids. V was shortened by 5 bases and J by 5 bases, with 15 bases between the two germline ends. The CDR3 DNA reads as TGTGCCAGCAGCGGACGACTACGCAGGGAGACCCAGTACTTC. Translating gives CASSGRLRRETQYF.

The CDR3 DNA follows: TGCAGTGCCAGTAAACAGGGTAGCACAGATACGCAGTATTTT. Translation gives CSASKQGSTDTQYF. J is TRBJ2-3 and V is TRBV20-1; maybe TRBD1 (6 bases). Trimming stripped 6 bases from V and 0 bases from J, with 13 bases between. The CDR3 runs 14 residues. Germline CDR1 is DFQATT and CDR2 is SNEGSKA (reference sequence).

J is TRBJ1-3 and V is TRBV14; a weak D match, TRBD1 (6 bases). Trimming pared 0 bases from V and 1 base from J, leaving 19 bases between. This CDR3 is 19 amino acids long. The germline V gene has CDR1 SGHDN and CDR2 FVKESK. CDR3 region: CASSQDLGGHLGSGNTIYF. DNA of the CDR3: TGTGCCAGCAGCCAAGACTTAGGGGGACATCTAGGATCTGGAAACACCATATATTTT. The whole variable domain, remainder taken from reference TRBV14 and TRBJ1-3, is EAGVTQFPSHSVIEKGQTVTLRCDPISGHDNLYWYRRVMGKEIKFLLHFVKESKQDESGMPNNRFLAERTGGTYSTLKVQPAELEDSGVYFCASSQDLGGHLGSGNTIYFGEGSWLTVV.

V and J are TRBV10-2 and TRBJ2-7; 8 bases align to TRBD2. CDR3 size: 14 residues. CDR1 is WSHSY, CDR2 SAAADI, per germline. Trimming cost V 7 bases and J 7 bases; bases outside gene matches: 12. The CDR3 coding sequence is TGCGCCAGCACCGGAAGGGGACTAGTGCATGAGCAGTACTTC. It encodes CASTGRGLVHEQYF.

This clone was seen only once. J is TRBJ1-1 and V is TRBV12-3 or TRBV12-4; D remains unclear. The CDR3 extends over 13 amino acids. Trimming took off 3 bases at V and 10 bases at J, with 15 bases between the two ends. The CDR3 here is CASSLGPGTIAFF. The CDR3 DNA reads as TGTGCCAGCAGTTTGGGTCCAGGAACGATAGCTTTCTTT.

Here the CDR3 reads CASSPAGAGGYTF. CDR3 in DNA: TGTGCCAGCAGCCCGGCAGGGGCTGGGGGCTACACCTTC. J is TRBJ1-2 and V is TRBV3-1 (or the pseudogene TRBV3-2), with D tentatively TRBD1 (6 bases). Trimming removed 4 bases at V and 8 bases at J, with 14 bases between. CDR1 and CDR2 from the germline V gene are LGHDT and YNNKEL (reference sequence). The CDR3 contains 13 residues.

J is TRBJ2-3 and V is TRBV23-1; 9 nucleotides agree with TRBD1. TRBV23-1 is flagged as an ORF with uncertain function. This CDR3 comprises 18 residues. J lost 1 base, V lost 2 bases, and 10 bases had no gene match. The CDR3 sequence is CASSQRGQGFLCTDTQYF. The CDR3 DNA follows: TGCGCCAGCAGTCAAAGGGGACAGGGTTTTCTCTGCACAGATACGCAGTATTTT.

The chain employs TRBV6-4 and TRBJ2-1; unclear D gene. V was cut by 4 bases and J by 6 bases, with 10 bases left in between. CDR1 is MRHNA, CDR2 SNTAGT, per germline. The CDR3 runs to 13 residues. CDR3 sequence: CASSVQVLNEQFF. The CDR3 coding sequence is TGTGCCAGCAGTGTCCAGGTTCTCAATGAGCAGTTCTTC.

The J gene is TRBJ1-2, the V gene TRBV30, with D unresolved. V was shortened by 0 bases and J by 7 bases, with 18 bases between the two germline ends. The CDR3 runs 15 residues. In germline, CDR1 is GTSNPN, CDR2 SVGIG (reference sequence). The CDR3, as DNA: TGTGCCTGGAGTGTATCGACCCTCCCGGGGTTTGGCTACACCTTC. Translation gives CAWSVSTLPGFGYTF.

This sequence joins TRBV7-2 and TRBJ2-7, with 7 bases lining up with TRBD1. Trimming at V came to 5 bases and at J to 3 bases, leaving 10 bases not matched to a gene. This CDR3 has 15 amino acids. Germline loops: CDR1 SGHTA, CDR2 FQGNSA. The DNA for the CDR3 is TGTGCCAGCAGCCCCCGCCGGACAGGCCTCTACGAGCAGTACTTC. Translation gives CASSPRRTGLYEQYF.

This chain joins TRBV5-1 and TRBJ2-7, with 8 bases that match TRBD2. The CDR3 runs to 16 residues. Germline V gives CDR1 SGHRS, CDR2 YFSETQ. V was clipped by 1 base and J by 4 bases; unmatched bases: 10. CDR3 sequence reads: CASSLPRGGDYYEQYF. The CDR3 DNA sequence: TGCGCCAGCAGCTTGCCTCGGGGGGGAGATTATTACGAGCAGTACTTC.

The rearrangement joins TRBV6-5 to TRBJ2-1; 7 nucleotides match TRBD1. V shed 5 bases and J 8 bases; nucleotides not matched to a gene: 12. The CDR3 length is 15 residues. Germline lookup yields CDR1 MNHEY and CDR2 SVGAGI. The CDR3 bases are TGTGCCAGCAGTACGGACAGGCTTTTAATCGATGAGCAGTTCTTC. It yields the protein CASSTDRLLIDEQFF.

This sequence joins TRBV19 and TRBJ2-5, with TRBD2 matching over 10 bases. The germline V gene encodes CDR1 LNHDA and CDR2 SQIVND (reference sequence). V was pared by 6 bases and J by 5 bases, with 6 bases of the junction left unmatched. This CDR3 region has 14 residues. The CDR3 reads CASRRTSGAETQYF. CDR3 in DNA: TGTGCCAGTAGACGGACTAGCGGAGCTGAGACCCAGTACTTC.

The CDR3, as DNA: TGTGCCAGCAGCAAAGGCGGGGGAAGCGATTCACCCCTCCACTTT. Residues: CASSKGGGSDSPLHF. The chain couples TRBV21-1 to TRBJ1-6. TRBV21-1 has pseudogene status. The CDR3 is 15 residues long.

The chain uses TRBV7-3 and TRBJ2-2, with a tentative D call TRBD1 (5 bases). The CDR3 extends over 15 amino acids. V lost 4 bases to trimming and J lost 5 bases, with 14 bases between them. Germline loops: CDR1 SGHTA, CDR2 FQGTGA. CDR3 sequence: CASSSSLKGTGELFF. As DNA, the CDR3 is TGTGCCAGCAGCTCCAGTTTGAAGGGGACCGGGGAGCTGTTTTTT. Supplemented by reference TRBV7-3 and TRBJ2-2, the full variable domain reads GAGVSQTPSNKVTEKGKYVELRCDPISGHTALYWYRQSLGQGPEFLIYFQGTGAADDSGLPNDRFFAVRPEGSVSTLKIQRTERGDSAVYLCASSSSLKGTGELFFGEGSRLTVL.

This clone was recorded only once. The chain joins TRBV30 to TRBJ1-4; 11 nucleotides align to TRBD1. J gave up 6 bases and V 1 base, and 10 bases lay outside the gene matches. CDR3 length: 17 residues. CDR1 is GTSNPN, CDR2 SVGIG, per germline (reference sequence). CDR3 nucleotide sequence: TGTGCCTGGAGTGGGACAGGGGGCGTTGGGGGTGATGAAAAACTGTTTTTT. Protein sequence: CAWSGTGGVGGDEKLFF.

The chain links TRBV18 to TRBJ2-5; D perhaps matches TRBD1 (6 bases). The CDR3 has 14 amino acids. Germline V gene data show CDR1 as KGHSH and CDR2 as LQKENI. Trimming cost V 6 bases and J 5 bases, with 16 bases left between them. This CDR3 reads CASSVLPGEETQYF. The CDR3 DNA reads TGTGCCAGCTCTGTCCTCCCAGGGGAGGAGACCCAGTACTTC.

The chain links TRBV3-1 (or the pseudogene TRBV3-2) to TRBJ1-4, with 10 bases identical to TRBD1. Looked up from germline, CDR1 is LGHDT and CDR2 is YNNKEL (reference sequence). The trim removed 4 bases at V and 5 bases at J, leaving 7 bases unmatched. The CDR3 runs 16 residues. For the CDR3, the DNA is TGTGCCAGCAGCCCATTTAGGACAGGGGGAAATGAAAAACTGTTTTTT. It translates to CASSPFRTGGNEKLFF.

This chain links TRBV29-1 with TRBJ2-5; 7 nucleotides align to TRBD1. The germline V gene encodes CDR1 SQVTM and CDR2 ANQGSEA. Trimming removed 3 bases from V and 0 bases from J; junction bases left unmatched: 1. The CDR3 contains 13 residues. The CDR3 DNA follows: TGCAGCGTTGATGGGACAGACCAAGAGACCCAGTACTTC. The encoded protein is CSVDGTDQETQYF.

The chain carries TRBV12-3 or TRBV12-4 and TRBJ1-1, with D tentatively TRBD1 (5 bases). V was trimmed by 5 bases and J by 3 bases, leaving 10 bases between them. The CDR3 runs to 13 residues. CDR3 in amino acids: CASSPQADTEAFF. The CDR3 coding sequence is TGTGCCAGCAGTCCACAGGCGGACACTGAAGCTTTCTTT.